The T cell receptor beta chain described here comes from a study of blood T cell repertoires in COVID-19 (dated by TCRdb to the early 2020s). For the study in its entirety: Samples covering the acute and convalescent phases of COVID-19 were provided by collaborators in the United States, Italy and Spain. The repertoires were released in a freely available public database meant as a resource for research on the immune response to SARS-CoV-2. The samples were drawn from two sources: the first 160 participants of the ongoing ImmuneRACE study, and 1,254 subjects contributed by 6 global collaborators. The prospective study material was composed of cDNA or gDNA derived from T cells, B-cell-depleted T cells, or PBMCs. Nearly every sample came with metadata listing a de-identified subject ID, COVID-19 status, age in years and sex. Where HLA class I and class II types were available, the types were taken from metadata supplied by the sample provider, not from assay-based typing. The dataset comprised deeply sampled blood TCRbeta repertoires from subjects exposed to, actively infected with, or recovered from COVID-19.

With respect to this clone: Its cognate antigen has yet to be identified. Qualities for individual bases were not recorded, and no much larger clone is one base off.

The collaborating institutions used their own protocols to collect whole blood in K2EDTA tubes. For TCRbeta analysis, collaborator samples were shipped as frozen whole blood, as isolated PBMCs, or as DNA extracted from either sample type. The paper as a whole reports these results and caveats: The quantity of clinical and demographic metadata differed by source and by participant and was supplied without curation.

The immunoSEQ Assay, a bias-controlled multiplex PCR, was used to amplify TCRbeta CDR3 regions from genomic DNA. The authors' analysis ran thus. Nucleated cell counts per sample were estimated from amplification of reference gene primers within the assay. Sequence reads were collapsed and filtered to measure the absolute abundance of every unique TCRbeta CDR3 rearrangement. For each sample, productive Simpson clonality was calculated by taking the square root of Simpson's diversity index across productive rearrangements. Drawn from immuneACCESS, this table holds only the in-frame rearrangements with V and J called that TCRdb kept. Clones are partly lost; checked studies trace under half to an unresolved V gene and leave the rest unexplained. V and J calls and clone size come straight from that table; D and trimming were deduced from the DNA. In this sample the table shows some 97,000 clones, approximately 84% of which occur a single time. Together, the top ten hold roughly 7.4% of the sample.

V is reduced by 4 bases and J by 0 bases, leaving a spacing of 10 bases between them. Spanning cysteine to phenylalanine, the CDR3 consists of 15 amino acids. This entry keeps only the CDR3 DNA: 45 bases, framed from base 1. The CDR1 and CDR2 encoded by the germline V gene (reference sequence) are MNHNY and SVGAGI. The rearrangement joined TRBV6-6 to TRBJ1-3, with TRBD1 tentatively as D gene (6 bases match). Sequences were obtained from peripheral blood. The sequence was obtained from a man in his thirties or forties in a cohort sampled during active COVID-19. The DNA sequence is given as TGTGCCAGCAGTTCTACAGGGTACTCTGGAAACACCATATATTTT. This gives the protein CASSSTGYSGNTIYF.